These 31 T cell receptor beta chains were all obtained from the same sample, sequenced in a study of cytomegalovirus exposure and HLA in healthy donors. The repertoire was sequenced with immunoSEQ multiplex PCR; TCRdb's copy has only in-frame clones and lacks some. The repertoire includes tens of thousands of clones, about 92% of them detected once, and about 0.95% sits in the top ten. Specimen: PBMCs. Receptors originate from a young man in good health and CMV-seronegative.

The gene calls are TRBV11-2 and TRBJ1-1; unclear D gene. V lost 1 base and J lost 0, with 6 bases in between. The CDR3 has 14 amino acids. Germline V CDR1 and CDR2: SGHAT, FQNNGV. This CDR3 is CASSLVLLNTEAFF. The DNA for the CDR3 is TGTGCCAGCAGCTTAGTCCTCCTGAACACTGAAGCTTTCTTT. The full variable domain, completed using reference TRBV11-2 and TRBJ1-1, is EAGVAQSPRYKIIEKRQSVAFWCNPISGHATLYWYQQILGQGPKLLIQFQNNGVVDDSQLPKDRFSAERLKGVDSTLKIQPAKLEDSAVYLCASSLVLLNTEAFFGQGTRLTVV.

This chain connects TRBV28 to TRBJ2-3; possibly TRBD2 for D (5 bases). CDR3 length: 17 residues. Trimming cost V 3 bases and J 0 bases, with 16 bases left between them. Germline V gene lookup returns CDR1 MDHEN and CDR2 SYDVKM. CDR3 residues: CASSLLGTSLSTDTQYF. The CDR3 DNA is TGTGCCAGCAGTTTGCTAGGAACTAGTTTAAGCACAGATACGCAGTATTTT.

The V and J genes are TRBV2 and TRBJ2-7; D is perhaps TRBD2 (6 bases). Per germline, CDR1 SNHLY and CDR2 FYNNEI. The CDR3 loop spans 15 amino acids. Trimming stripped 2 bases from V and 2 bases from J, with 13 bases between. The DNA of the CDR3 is TGTGCCAGCAGTGAACTTAGTTGGGGGGCCTACGAGCAGTACTTC. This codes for CASSELSWGAYEQYF.

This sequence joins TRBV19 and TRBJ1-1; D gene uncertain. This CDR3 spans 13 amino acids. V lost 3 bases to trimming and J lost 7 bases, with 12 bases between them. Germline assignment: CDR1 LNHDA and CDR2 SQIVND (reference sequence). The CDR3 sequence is CASSMMAQDEAFF. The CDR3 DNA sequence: TGTGCCAGTAGTATGATGGCGCAGGATGAAGCTTTCTTT.

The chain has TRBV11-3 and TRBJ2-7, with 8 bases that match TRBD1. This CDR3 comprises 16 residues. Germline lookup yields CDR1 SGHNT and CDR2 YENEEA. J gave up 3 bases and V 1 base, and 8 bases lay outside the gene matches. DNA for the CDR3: TGTGCCAGCAGCTTAGTATCACAGGGGGGTCTCTACGAGCAGTACTTC. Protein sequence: CASSLVSQGGLYEQYF. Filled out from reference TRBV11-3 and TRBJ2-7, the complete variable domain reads EAGVVQSPRYKIIEKKQPVAFWCNPISGHNTLYWYLQNLGQGPELLIRYENEEAVDDSQLPKDRFSAERLKGVDSTLKIQPAELGDSAVYLCASSLVSQGGLYEQYFGPGTRLTVT.

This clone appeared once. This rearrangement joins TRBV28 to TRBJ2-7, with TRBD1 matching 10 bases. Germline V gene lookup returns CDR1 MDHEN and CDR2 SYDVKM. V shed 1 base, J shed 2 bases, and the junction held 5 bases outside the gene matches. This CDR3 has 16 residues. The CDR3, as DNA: TGTGCCAGCAGTTTATTGGGACAGGGGACTCCCTACGAGCAGTACTTC. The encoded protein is CASSLLGQGTPYEQYF.

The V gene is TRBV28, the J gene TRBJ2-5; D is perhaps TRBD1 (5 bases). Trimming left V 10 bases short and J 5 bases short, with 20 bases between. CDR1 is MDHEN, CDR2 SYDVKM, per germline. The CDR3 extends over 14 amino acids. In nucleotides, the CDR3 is TGTGCCACCTCAGTATTGGGGCCGAAGGAGACCCAGTACTTC. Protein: CATSVLGPKETQYF. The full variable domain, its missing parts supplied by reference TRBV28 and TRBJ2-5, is DVKVTQSSRYLVKRTGEKVFLECVQDMDHENMFWYRQDPGLGLRLIYFSYDVKMKEKGDIPEGYSVSREKKERFSLILESASTNQTSMYLCATSVLGPKETQYFGPGTRLLVL.

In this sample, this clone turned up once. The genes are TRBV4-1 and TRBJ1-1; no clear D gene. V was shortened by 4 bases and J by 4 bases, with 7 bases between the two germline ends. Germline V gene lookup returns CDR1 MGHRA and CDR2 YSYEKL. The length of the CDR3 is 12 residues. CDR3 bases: TGCGCCAGCAGCCTTTCGGGCACTGAAGCTTTCTTT. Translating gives CASSLSGTEAFF.

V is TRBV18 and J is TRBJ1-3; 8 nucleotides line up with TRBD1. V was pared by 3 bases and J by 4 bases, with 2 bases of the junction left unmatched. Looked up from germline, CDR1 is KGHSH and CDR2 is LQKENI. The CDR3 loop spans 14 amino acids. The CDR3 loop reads CASSPTGDGNTIYF. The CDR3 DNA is TGTGCCAGCTCACCGACAGGGGACGGAAACACCATATATTTT.

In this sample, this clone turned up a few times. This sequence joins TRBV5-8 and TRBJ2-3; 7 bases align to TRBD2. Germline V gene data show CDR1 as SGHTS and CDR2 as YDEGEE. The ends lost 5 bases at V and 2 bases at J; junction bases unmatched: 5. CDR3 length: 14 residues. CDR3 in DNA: TGTGCCAGCAGATTAAGCGGGACCACAGATACGCAGTATTTT. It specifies CASRLSGTTDTQYF.

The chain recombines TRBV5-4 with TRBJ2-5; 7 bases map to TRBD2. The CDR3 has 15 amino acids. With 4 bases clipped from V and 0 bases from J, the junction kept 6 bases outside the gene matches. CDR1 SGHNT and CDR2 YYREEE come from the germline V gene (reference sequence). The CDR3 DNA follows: TGTGCCAGCAGCCGCGAACTAGCGAACCAAGAGACCCAGTACTTC. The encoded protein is CASSRELANQETQYF.

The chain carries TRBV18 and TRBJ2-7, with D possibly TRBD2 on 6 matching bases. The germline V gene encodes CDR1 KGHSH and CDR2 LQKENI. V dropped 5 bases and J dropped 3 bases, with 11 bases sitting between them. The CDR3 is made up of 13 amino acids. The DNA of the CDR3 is TGTGCCAGCTCAAGGACTAACGACTACGAGCAGTACTTC. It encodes CASSRTNDYEQYF.

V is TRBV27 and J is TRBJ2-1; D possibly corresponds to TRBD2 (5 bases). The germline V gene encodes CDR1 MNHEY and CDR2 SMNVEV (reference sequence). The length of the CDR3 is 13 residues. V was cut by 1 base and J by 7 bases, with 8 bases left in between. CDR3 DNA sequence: TGTGCCAGCAGTTTATTTAGCGTGAATGAGCAGTTCTTC. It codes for CASSLFSVNEQFF.

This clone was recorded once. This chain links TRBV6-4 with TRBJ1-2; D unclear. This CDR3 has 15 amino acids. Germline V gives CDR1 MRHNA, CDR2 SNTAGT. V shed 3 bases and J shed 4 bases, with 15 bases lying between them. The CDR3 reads CASSDGRESGYGYTF. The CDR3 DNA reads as TGTGCCAGCAGTGATGGGAGGGAGAGCGGCTATGGCTACACCTTC.

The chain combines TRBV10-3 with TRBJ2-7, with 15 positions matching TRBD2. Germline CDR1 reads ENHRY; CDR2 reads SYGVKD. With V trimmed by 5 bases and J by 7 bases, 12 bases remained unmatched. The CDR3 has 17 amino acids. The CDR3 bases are TGTGCCATCAGTAAAATAAAAGGACTAGCGGGAGGGCAGGAGCAGTACTTC. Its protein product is CAISKIKGLAGGQEQYF.

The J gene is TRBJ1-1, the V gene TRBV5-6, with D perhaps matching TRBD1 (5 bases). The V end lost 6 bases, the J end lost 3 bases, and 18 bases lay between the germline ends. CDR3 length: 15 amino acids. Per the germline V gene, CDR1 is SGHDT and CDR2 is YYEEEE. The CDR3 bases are TGTGCCAGCACCGGGGGAGGGTGGATGGACACTGAAGCTTTCTTT. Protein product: CASTGGGWMDTEAFF.

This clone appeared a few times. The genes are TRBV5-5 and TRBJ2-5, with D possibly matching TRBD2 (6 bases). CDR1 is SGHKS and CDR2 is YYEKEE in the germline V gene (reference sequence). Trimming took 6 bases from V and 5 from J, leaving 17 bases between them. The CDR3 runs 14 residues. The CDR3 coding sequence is TGTGCCAGCACTGGGACGGCGGGGCGGGAGACCCAGTACTTC. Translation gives CASTGTAGRETQYF.

The CDR3 sequence: CASSLGDRVDGYTF. The DNA of the CDR3 is TGTGCCAGCAGTTTGGGGGACAGGGTGGATGGCTACACCTTC. This chain links TRBV6-6 with TRBJ1-2; TRBD1 matches 9 bases. V dropped 4 bases and J dropped 6; count of bases not matched to a gene: 6. The CDR3 covers 14 residues. CDR1 and CDR2 from the germline V gene are MNHNY and SVGAGI (reference sequence).

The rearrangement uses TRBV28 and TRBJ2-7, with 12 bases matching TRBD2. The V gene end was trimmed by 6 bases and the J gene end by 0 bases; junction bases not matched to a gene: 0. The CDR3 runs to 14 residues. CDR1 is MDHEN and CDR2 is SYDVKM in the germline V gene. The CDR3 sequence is CASRLAGGSYEQYF. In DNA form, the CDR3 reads TGTGCCAGCAGACTAGCGGGAGGCTCCTACGAGCAGTACTTC.

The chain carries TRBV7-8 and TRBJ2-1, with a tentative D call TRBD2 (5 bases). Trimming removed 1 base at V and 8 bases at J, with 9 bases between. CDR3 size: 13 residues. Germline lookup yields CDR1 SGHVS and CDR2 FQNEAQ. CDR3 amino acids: CASSLGLADEQFF. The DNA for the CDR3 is TGTGCCAGCAGCTTAGGCCTAGCTGATGAGCAGTTCTTC.

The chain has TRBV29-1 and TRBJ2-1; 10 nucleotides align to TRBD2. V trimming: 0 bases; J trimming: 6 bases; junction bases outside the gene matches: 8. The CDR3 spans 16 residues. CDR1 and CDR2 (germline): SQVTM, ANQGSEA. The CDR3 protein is CSVEEPLAGDPNEQFF. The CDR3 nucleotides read TGCAGCGTTGAAGAGCCTCTAGCGGGAGACCCCAATGAGCAGTTCTTC.

The CDR3 protein is CASSQDWGGTINQPQHF. The CDR3 bases are TGCGCCAGCAGCCAAGATTGGGGCGGGACTATAAATCAGCCCCAGCATTTT. The chain recombines TRBV4-1 with TRBJ1-5, with a weak D call TRBD1 (5 bases). The CDR3 length is 17 residues. From germline, CDR1 is MGHRA and CDR2 YSYEKL. Trimming removed 0 bases at V and 4 bases at J, with 16 bases between.

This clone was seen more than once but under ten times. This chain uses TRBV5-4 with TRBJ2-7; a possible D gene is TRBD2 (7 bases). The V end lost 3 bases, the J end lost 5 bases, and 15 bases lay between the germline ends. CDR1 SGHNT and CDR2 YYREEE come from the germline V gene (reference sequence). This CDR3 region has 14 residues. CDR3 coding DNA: TGTGCCAGCAGCTCAGGTGGGGGGGCCCACGAGCAGTACTTC. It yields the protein CASSSGGGAHEQYF.

The CDR3 spells CASSIRTGNEKLFF. The CDR3 region has the DNA TGTGCCAGTAGTATACGGACAGGGAATGAAAAACTGTTTTTT. This chain connects TRBV19 to TRBJ1-4; 8 bases match TRBD1. Germline V gives CDR1 LNHDA, CDR2 SQIVND (reference sequence). CDR3 length: 14 amino acids. Unmatched junction bases numbered 1, after V lost 2 bases and J lost 5 bases. The full variable domain, its missing parts supplied by reference TRBV19 and TRBJ1-4, is DGGITQSPKYLFRKEGQNVTLSCEQNLNHDAMYWYRQDPGQGLRLIYYSQIVNDFQKGDIAEGYSVSREKKESFPLTVTSAQKNPTAFYLCASSIRTGNEKLFFGSGTQLSVL.

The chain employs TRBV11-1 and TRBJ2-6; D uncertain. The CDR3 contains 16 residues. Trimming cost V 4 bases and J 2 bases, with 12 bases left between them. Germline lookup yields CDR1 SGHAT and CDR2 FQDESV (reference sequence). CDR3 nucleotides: TGTGCCAGCAGCTCCCGTCCAGGCGCTGGGGCCAACGTCCTGACTTTC. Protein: CASSSRPGAGANVLTF.

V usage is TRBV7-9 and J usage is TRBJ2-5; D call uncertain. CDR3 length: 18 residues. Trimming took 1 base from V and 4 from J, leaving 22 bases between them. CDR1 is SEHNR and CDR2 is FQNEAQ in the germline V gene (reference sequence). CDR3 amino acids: CASSLVLFWARERETQYF. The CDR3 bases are TGTGCCAGCAGCTTAGTCCTTTTTTGGGCCCGCGAGAGAGAGACCCAGTACTTC.

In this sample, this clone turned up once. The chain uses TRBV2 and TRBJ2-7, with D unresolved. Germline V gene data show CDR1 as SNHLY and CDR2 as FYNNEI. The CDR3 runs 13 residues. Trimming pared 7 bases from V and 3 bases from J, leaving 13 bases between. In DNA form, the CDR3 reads TGTGCCAGCAACTCTCCCCCCCGCTACGAGCAGTACTTC. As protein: CASNSPPRYEQYF. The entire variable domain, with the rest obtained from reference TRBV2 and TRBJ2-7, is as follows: EPEVTQTPSHQVTQMGQEVILRCVPISNHLYFYWYRQILGQKVEFLVSFYNNEISEKSEIFDDQFSVERPDGSNFTLKIRSTKLEDSAMYFCASNSPPRYEQYFGPGTRLTVT.

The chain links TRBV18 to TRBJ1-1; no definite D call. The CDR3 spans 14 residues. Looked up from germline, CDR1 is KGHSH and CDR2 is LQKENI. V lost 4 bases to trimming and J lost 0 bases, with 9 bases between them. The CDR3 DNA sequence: TGTGCCAGCTCACAGGAGGGAATGAACACTGAAGCTTTCTTT. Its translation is CASSQEGMNTEAFF.

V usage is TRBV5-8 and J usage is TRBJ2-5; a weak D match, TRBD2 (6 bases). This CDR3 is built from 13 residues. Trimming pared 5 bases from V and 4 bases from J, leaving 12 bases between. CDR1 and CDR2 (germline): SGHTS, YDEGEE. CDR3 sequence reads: CASSKGLGETQYF. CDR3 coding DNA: TGTGCCAGCAGTAAGGGACTTGGAGAGACCCAGTACTTC.

In DNA form, the CDR3 reads TGTGCCAGCAGCTTAAACAGGGGAAGGCAGCCCCAGCATTTT. Amino acid sequence: CASSLNRGRQPQHF. V usage is TRBV7-2 and J usage is TRBJ1-5, with TRBD1 identical over 7 bases. The V gene end was trimmed by 2 bases and the J gene end by 7 bases; junction bases not matched to a gene: 5. CDR1 is SGHTA, CDR2 FQGNSA, per germline. This CDR3 has 14 residues.

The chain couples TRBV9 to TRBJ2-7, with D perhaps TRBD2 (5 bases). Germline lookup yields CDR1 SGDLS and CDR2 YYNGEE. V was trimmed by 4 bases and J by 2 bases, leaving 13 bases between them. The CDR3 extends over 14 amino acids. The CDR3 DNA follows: TGTGCCAGCAGCCCTCGGACTGGGACCTACGAGCAGTACTTC. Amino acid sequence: CASSPRTGTYEQYF. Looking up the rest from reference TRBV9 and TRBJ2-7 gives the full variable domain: DSGVTQTPKHLITATGQRVTLRCSPRSGDLSVYWYQQSLDQGLQFLIQYYNGEERAKGNILERFSAQQFPDLHSELNLSSLELGDSALYFCASSPRTGTYEQYFGPGTRLTVT.